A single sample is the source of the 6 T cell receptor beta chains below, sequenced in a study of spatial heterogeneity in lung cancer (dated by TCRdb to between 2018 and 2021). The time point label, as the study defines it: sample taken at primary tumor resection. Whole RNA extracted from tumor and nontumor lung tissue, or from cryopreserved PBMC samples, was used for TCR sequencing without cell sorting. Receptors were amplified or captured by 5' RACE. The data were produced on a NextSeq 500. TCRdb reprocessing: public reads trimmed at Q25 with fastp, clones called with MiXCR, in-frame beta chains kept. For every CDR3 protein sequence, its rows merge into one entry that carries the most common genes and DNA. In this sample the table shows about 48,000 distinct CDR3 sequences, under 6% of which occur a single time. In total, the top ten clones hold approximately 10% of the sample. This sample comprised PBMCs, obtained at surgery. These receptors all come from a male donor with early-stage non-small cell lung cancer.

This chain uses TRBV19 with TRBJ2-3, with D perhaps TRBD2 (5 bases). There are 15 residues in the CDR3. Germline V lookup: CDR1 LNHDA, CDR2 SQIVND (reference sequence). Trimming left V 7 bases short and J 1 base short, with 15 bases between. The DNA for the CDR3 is TGTGCCAGTAACCTCGGACTTCTACGCACAGATACGCAGTATTTT. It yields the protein CASNLGLLRTDTQYF.

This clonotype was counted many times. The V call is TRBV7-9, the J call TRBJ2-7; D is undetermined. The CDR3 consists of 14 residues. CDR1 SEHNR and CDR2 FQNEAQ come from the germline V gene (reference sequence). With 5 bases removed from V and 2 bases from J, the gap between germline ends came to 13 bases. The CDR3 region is CASSQTRPPYEQYF. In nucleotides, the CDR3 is TGTGCCAGCAGCCAGACCCGACCCCCCTACGAGCAGTACTTC.

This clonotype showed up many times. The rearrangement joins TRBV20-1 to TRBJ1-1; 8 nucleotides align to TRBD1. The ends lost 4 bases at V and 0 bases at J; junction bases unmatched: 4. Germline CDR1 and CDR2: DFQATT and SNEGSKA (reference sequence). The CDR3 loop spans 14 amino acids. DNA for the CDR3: TGCAGTGCTAAGCGGACAGGGATGAACACTGAAGCTTTCTTT. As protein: CSAKRTGMNTEAFF.

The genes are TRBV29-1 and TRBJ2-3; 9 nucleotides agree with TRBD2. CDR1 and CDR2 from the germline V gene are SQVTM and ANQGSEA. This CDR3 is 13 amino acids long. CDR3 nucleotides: TGCAGTTCCCGGACTAGCGGCACAGATACGCAGTATTTT. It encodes CSSRTSGTDTQYF.

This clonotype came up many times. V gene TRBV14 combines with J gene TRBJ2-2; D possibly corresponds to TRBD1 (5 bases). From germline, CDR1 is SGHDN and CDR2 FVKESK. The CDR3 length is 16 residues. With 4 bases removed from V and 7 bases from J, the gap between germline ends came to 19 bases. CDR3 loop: CASSRRRAHQGGELFF. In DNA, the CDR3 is TGTGCCAGCAGCCGCCGACGGGCCCACCAGGGCGGGGAGCTGTTTTTT.

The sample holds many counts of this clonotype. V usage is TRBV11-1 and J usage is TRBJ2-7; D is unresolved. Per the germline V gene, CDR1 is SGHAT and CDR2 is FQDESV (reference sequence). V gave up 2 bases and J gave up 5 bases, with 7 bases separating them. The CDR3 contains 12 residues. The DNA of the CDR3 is TGTGCCAGCAGCTTAAGTGCACACGAGCAGTACTTC. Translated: CASSLSAHEQYF.